The following is a T cell receptor (beta chain) sequence with its context. The antigen remains unidentified. The CDR3 covers 16 residues. V dropped 0 bases and J dropped 5 bases, with 16 bases sitting between them. The germline gives CDR1 MGHRA, CDR2 YSYEKL. From the reads, TCRdb called clonotypes with MiXCR, one entry per CDR3 protein. The table includes about 920,000 distinct CDR3 sequences, 25% to 40% detected once. These data originate in a study of T cell repertoires in cytomegalovirus infection. Study as a whole: Recently described HLA-C-restricted plus well-studied HLA-B-restricted CMV epitopes were used. Carrying CMV and the relevant HLA type showed in public TCR beta signatures. General study findings and limits: Carriage of CMV together with the relevant HLA was identifiable through cumulative public TCR beta family frequency. Clonotypes of TCR beta that were HLA-C-restricted and CMV-specific dominated the ex vivo response.

The TCR sequence derives from a human donor in good health (CMV status not recorded). Some clones in this sample may be carry-over from other donors' samples. This chain links TRBV4-1 with TRBJ1-2, with a tentative D call TRBD1 (6 bases). This specimen was cultured CD8+ T cells from PBMCs, taken from culture after CMV antigen stimulation. The CDR3 sequence: CASSQEWVQGMYGYTF. Written as DNA, the CDR3 is TGCGCCAGCAGCCAAGAATGGGTCCAGGGGATGTATGGCTACACCTTC.